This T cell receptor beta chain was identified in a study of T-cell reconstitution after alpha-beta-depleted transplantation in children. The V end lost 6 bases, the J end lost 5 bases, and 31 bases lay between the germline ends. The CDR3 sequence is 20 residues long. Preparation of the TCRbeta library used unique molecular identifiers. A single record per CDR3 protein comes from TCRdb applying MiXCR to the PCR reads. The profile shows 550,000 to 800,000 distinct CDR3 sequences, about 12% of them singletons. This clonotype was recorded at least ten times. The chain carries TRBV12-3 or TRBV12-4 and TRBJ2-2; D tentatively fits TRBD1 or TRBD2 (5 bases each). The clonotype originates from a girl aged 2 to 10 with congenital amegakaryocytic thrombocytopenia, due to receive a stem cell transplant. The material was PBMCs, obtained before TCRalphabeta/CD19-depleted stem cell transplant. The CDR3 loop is CASSSGIRGRISEGTGELFF. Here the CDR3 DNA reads TGTGCCAGCAGCTCGGGCATTCGGGGACGGATTTCTGAAGGTACCGGGGAGCTGTTTTTT.